These T cell receptor beta chains were read from a single sample in a study of cytomegalovirus exposure and HLA in healthy donors. Clones were read by immunoSEQ multiplex PCR, and TCRdb kept only the in-frame ones, dropping some. The listing contains about 170,000 clones. Material for sequencing was PBMCs. These TCRs come from a woman aged 18-29 years in good health and CMV-seropositive. Each CDR3 is given with its conserved first and last residue. The order of the fields is J gene, V gene, D gene, CDR3 protein, CDR3 DNA. The D gene is left open where the match is weak.

>TRBJ2-7|TRBV5-1|TRBD1
CASSLGTGEQYF
TGCGCCAGCAGCTTGGGGACAGGTGAGCAGTACTTC
>TRBJ1-2|TRBV5-6|TRBD1
CASSTIDREFSGYTF
TGTGCCAGCAGCACGATAGACAGGGAATTCTCTGGCTACACCTTC
>TRBJ1-1|TRBV7-9|TRBD1
CASSRRTGELGTEAFF
TGTGCCAGCAGCCGCCGGACAGGGGAACTGGGAACTGAAGCTTTCTTT
>TRBJ2-7|TRBV6-5|-
CASRRTAGEQYF
TGTGCCAGCAGGAGGACTGCGGGGGAGCAGTACTTC
>TRBJ2-6|TRBV30|-
CAWSVPRSSGANVLTF
TGTGCCTGGAGTGTACCACGGAGCTCTGGGGCCAACGTCCTGACTTTC
>TRBJ1-2|TRBV5-6|TRBD1
CASSLPQGEDGYTF
TGTGCCAGCAGCTTGCCGCAGGGGGAGGATGGCTACACCTTC
>TRBJ2-2|TRBV9|TRBD1
CASSVRPPGQGASGELFF
TGTGCCAGCAGCGTCCGTCCCCCGGGACAGGGGGCTTCCGGGGAGCTGTTTTTT
>TRBJ1-1|TRBV5-6|TRBD1
CASYQTGRDTLNTEAFF
TGTGCCAGTTATCAGACAGGGCGCGACACTTTGAACACTGAAGCTTTCTTT
>TRBJ1-2|TRBV6-1|TRBD1
CASSRQGASDFGYTF
TGTGCCAGTTCCCGTCAGGGGGCATCCGATTTTGGCTACACCTTC
>TRBJ2-1|TRBV2|TRBD2
CASSEALGTSGGAYEQFF
TGTGCCAGCAGTGAAGCTTTGGGGACTAGCGGGGGGGCTTATGAGCAGTTCTTC
>TRBJ2-3|TRBV6-1|TRBD1
CASLLGQGSTQYF
TGTGCCAGCCTTCTTGGACAGGGCTCAACGCAGTATTTT
>TRBJ2-7|TRBV19|-
CASSIGRRRGEQYF
TGTGCCAGTAGTATAGGGCGGAGAAGAGGGGAGCAGTACTTC
>TRBJ2-7|TRBV7-2|TRBD2
CASSLVVAGESYEQYF
TGTGCCAGCAGCTTAGTCGTCGCGGGAGAGAGCTACGAGCAGTACTTC
>TRBJ2-7|TRBV6-1|TRBD1
CASRAGTVVYEQYF
TGTGCCAGCAGGGCCGGGACAGTGGTCTACGAGCAGTACTTC
>TRBJ2-3|TRBV6-1|TRBD1
CASSETTGGGDTQYF
TGTGCCAGCAGTGAAACGACAGGGGGCGGAGATACGCAGTATTTT
>TRBJ2-3|TRBV4-3|TRBD2
CASSQEARTSFTDTQYF
TGCGCCAGCAGCCAAGAAGCGAGGACTAGTTTTACAGATACGCAGTATTTT
>TRBJ2-5|TRBV30|-
CASELRVTETQYF
TGTGCCTCAGAACTCAGGGTCACCGAGACCCAGTACTTC
>TRBJ2-5|TRBV10-3|TRBD2
CATKLAGSQETQYF
TGTGCCACCAAACTAGCGGGAAGCCAAGAGACCCAGTACTTC
>TRBJ2-3|TRBV7-9|TRBD2
CASSFSGGTDTQYF
TGTGCCAGCAGCTTTAGCGGGGGCACAGATACGCAGTATTTT